This is a list of T cell receptor beta chains from one sample in a study of T cells after yellow fever vaccination. TCRdb used MiXCR to reprocess the 5' RACE reads, holding one entry per CDR3 protein. The profile shows some 300,000 distinct CDR3 sequences, around 8.6% of them singletons. The sequencing used CD4+ T cells sorted from PBMCs, collected 5 days after the yellow fever booster vaccination. These receptors were collected from a man in his late teens or twenties who received the YFV17D yellow fever vaccine. CDR3s include the opening cysteine and the closing phenylalanine or tryptophan. The D gene is left open where the match is weak. The size of a clone is reported for some rows only, either as once, few or many, or as a class for expanded clones.

many,TRBV30,NA,TRBJ1-1,CAWSPSHLNTEAFF,TGTGCCTGGAGCCCCTCACACCTGAACACTGAAGCTTTCTTT
NA,TRBV18,TRBD1,TRBJ2-7,CASSPISGTGAREQYF,TGTGCCAGCTCGCCCATCTCCGGGACAGGCGCCCGAGAGCAGTACTTC
NA,TRBV9,NA,TRBJ2-6,CASSVETGANVLTF,TGTGCCAGCAGCGTAGAAACTGGGGCCAACGTCCTGACTTTC
few,TRBV20-1,TRBD2,TRBJ2-1,CSAGGSGGGTYNEQFF,TGCAGTGCTGGTGGCAGCGGGGGGGGTACCTACAATGAGCAGTTCTTC
many,TRBV4-2,TRBD2,TRBJ2-3,CASSLVGASGADTQYF,TGTGCCAGCAGTCTGGTGGGAGCTAGCGGAGCAGATACGCAGTATTTT
few,TRBV2,NA,TRBJ2-1,CASTHNEQFF,TGTGCCAGTACCCACAATGAGCAGTTCTTC
NA,TRBV4-1,NA,TRBJ1-5,CASSQERGLPQHF,TGCGCCAGCAGCCAAGAGAGAGGTTTGCCCCAGCATTTT
few,TRBV10-3,NA,TRBJ2-5,CAIRNRPQETQYF,TGTGCCATCAGGAACAGGCCACAAGAGACCCAGTACTTC
few,TRBV2,NA,TRBJ2-1,CASREEVSYNEQFF,TGTGCCAGCCGTGAGGAGGTCTCCTACAATGAGCAGTTCTTC
many,TRBV7-3,NA,TRBJ1-1,CASSLYPGITEAFF,TGTGCCAGCAGCTTATACCCTGGGATCACTGAAGCTTTCTTT
many,TRBV5-1,TRBD1,TRBJ2-2,CASSPRGTGRTGELFF,TGCGCCAGCAGCCCCCGCGGGACAGGGCGGACCGGGGAGCTGTTTTTT
NA,TRBV5-5,TRBD1,TRBJ1-2,CASSHRGTGDSSYGYTF,TGTGCCAGCAGCCACCGCGGGACAGGGGACTCCAGTTATGGCTACACCTTC
NA,TRBV5-1,TRBD1,TRBJ1-5,CASRTDREAQPQHF,TGCGCCAGCAGAACCGACAGGGAGGCTCAGCCCCAGCATTTT
many,TRBV7-3,NA,TRBJ2-1,CASSSLGTYNEQFF,TGTGCCAGCAGCTCCCTCGGCACCTACAATGAGCAGTTCTTC
NA,TRBV20-1,TRBD1,TRBJ1-2,CSARAPFQGDYGYTF,TGCAGTGCTAGAGCCCCGTTCCAGGGGGATTATGGCTACACCTTC
NA,TRBV25-1,NA,TRBJ2-3,CASSFSGITDTQYF,TGTGCCAGCAGCTTTTCAGGGATCACAGATACGCAGTATTTT
NA,TRBV6-5,NA,TRBJ1-5,CASSYGAGGNQPQHF,TGTGCCAGCAGTTACGGGGCTGGAGGCAATCAGCCCCAGCATTTT
NA,TRBV5-8,NA,TRBJ2-3,CASSVRGGPDTQYF,TGTGCCAGCAGCGTCCGGGGTGGCCCAGATACGCAGTATTTT
NA,TRBV2,NA,TRBJ1-5,CASSEVSGGNQPQHF,TGTGCCAGCAGTGAAGTTTCGGGGGGGAATCAGCCCCAGCATTTT
few,TRBV6-5,NA,TRBJ2-5,CASSYSAVGIGGLETQYF,TGTGCCAGCAGTTACTCGGCGGTCGGGATCGGGGGACTAGAGACCCAGTACTTC
NA,TRBV7-8,NA,TRBJ2-5,CASSPSRELVGTQYF,TGTGCCAGCAGCCCTAGCCGGGAATTAGTAGGGACCCAGTACTTC
few,TRBV18,TRBD1,TRBJ1-6,CASSMGQGKNSPLHF,TGTGCCAGCTCCATGGGACAGGGGAAAAATTCACCCCTCCACTTT
NA,TRBV29-1,TRBD2,TRBJ2-5,CSVVPGGETQYF,TGCAGCGTTGTCCCGGGGGGGGAGACCCAGTACTTC
NA,TRBV27,NA,TRBJ2-5,CASRSRGRGNQETQYF,TGTGCCAGCAGAAGTAGGGGGCGGGGGAACCAAGAGACCCAGTACTTC
NA,TRBV20-1,NA,TRBJ2-7,CSVPTGDSVQQYF,TGCAGTGTCCCTACAGGGGACTCGGTCCAGCAGTACTTC
many,TRBV11-2,TRBD1,TRBJ1-1,CASSSGQGGKLTEAFF,TGTGCCAGCAGCTCGGGACAGGGAGGCAAACTCACTGAAGCTTTCTTT
few,TRBV5-1,NA,TRBJ1-2,CASSPEWGGYTF,TGCGCCAGCAGCCCCGAGTGGGGTGGCTACACCTTC
NA,TRBV12-3/TRBV12-4,NA,TRBJ1-3,CASSFLAGGNTIYF,TGTGCCAGCAGTTTTCTGGCCGGCGGAAACACCATATATTTT
many,TRBV5-5,TRBD2,TRBJ2-7,CASERTSAEKYEQYF,TGTGCCAGCGAAAGGACTAGCGCCGAAAAATACGAGCAGTACTTC
NA,TRBV9,TRBD1,TRBJ1-2,CASRTTGGDGYTF,TGTGCCAGCAGGACGACAGGGGGCGATGGCTACACCTTC
few,TRBV16,NA,TRBJ1-2,CASSQIGENGYTF,TGTGCCAGCAGCCAGATCGGGGAGAATGGCTACACCTTC
few,TRBV9,NA,TRBJ1-2,CASSARSQGTGYTF,TGTGCCAGCAGCGCCCGAAGCCAGGGTACAGGCTACACCTTC
NA,TRBV20-1,NA,TRBJ2-5,CSARGFGLTWETQYF,TGCAGTGCTAGGGGGTTTGGGCTAACATGGGAGACCCAGTACTTC
few,TRBV6-2/TRBV6-3,NA,TRBJ2-3,CASSYSPGRTSTDTQYF,TGTGCCAGCAGTTACTCCCCCGGGCGGACTAGCACAGATACGCAGTATTTT
many,TRBV7-9,NA,TRBJ1-6,CASSFAEPLHF,TGTGCCAGCAGCTTTGCGGAACCCCTCCACTTT
many,TRBV29-1,NA,TRBJ1-6,CSAAAGLNSPLHF,TGCAGCGCGGCGGCAGGGTTAAATTCACCCCTCCACTTT
NA,TRBV12-5,NA,TRBJ2-7,CASGNSYEQYF,TGTGCTAGTGGGAACTCCTACGAGCAGTACTTC
NA,TRBV18,NA,TRBJ2-1,CASSLRTDNEQFF,TGTGCCAGCTCACTCCGGACTGACAATGAGCAGTTCTTC
NA,TRBV7-9,TRBD1,TRBJ1-1,CASRLNRGLNTEAFF,TGTGCCAGCAGGTTAAACAGGGGATTAAACACTGAAGCTTTCTTT
few,TRBV4-3,TRBD1,TRBJ1-2,CASSQDRDRAYGYTF,TGCGCCAGCAGCCAAGATCGGGACAGGGCCTATGGCTACACCTTC
few,TRBV6-2/TRBV6-3,TRBD1,TRBJ2-3,CASSYGTVRGTDTQYF,TGTGCCAGCAGTTACGGGACAGTCAGGGGCACAGATACGCAGTATTTT
few,TRBV4-2,TRBD1,TRBJ1-4,CASSQNRGEKLFF,TGTGCCAGCAGCCAAAACAGGGGTGAAAAACTGTTTTTT
NA,TRBV20-1,NA,TRBJ2-7,CSASLATGYEQYF,TGCAGTGCTAGTCTAGCGACCGGCTACGAGCAGTACTTC
few,TRBV6-2/TRBV6-3,TRBD2,TRBJ2-1,CASSRHLLAGGRNEQFF,TGTGCCAGCAGTCGCCACCTACTAGCGGGGGGGCGTAATGAGCAGTTCTTC
few,TRBV4-3,TRBD1,TRBJ2-2,CASSQDRADTGELFF,TGCGCCAGCAGCCAGGACAGGGCGGACACCGGGGAGCTGTTTTTT
NA,TRBV24-1,NA,TRBJ1-1,CATRPGTGAEAFF,TGTGCCACCAGGCCAGGGACGGGAGCTGAAGCTTTCTTT
NA,TRBV5-1,TRBD1,TRBJ2-3,CASNRDRGTDTQYF,TGCGCCAGCAACCGGGACAGGGGAACAGATACGCAGTATTTT
few,TRBV5-5,TRBD1,TRBJ1-1,CASSLVGGGLNTEAFF,TGTGCCAGCAGCTTGGTCGGAGGGGGCCTGAACACTGAAGCTTTCTTT
few,TRBV28,NA,TRBJ1-6,CASSSMDRRNSPLHF,TGTGCCAGCAGTTCAATGGACAGAAGAAATTCACCCCTCCACTTT